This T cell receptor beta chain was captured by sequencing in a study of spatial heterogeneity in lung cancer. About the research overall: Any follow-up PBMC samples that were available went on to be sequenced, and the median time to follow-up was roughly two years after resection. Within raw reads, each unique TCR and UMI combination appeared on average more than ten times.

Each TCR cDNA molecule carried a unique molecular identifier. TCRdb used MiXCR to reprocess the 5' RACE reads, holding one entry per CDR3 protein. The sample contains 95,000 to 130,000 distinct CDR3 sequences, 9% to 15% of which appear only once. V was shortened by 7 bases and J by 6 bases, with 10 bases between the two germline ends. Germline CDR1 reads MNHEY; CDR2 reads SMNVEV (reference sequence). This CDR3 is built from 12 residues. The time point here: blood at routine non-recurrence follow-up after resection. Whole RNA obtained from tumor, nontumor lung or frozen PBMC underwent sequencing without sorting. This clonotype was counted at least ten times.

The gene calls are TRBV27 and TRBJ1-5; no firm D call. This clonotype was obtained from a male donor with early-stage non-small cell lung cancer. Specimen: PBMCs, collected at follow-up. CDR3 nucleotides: TGTGCCAGCACCACCTTCGGTCAGCCCCAGCATTTT. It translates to CASTTFGQPQHF.